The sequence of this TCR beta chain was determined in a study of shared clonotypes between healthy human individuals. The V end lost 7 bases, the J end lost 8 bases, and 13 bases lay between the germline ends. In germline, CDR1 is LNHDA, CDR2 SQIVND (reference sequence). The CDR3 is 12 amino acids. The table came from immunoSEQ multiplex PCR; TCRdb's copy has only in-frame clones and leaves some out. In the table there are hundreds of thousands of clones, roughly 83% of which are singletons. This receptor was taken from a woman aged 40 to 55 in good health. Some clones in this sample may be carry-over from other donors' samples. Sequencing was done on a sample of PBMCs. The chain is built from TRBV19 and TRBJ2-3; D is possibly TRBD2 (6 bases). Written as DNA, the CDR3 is TGTGCCAGTACCCCACTGGGAGGTACGCAGTATTTT. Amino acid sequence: CASTPLGGTQYF.